This T cell receptor beta chain is from a study of CD8+ T cells in alopecia areata. RNA extraction and reverse transcription yielded cDNA as sequencing template. Produced via immunoSEQ multiplex PCR; TCRdb's table is partial and in-frame only. The table includes roughly 97,000 clones, roughly 41% detected once. Study-wide results and caveats: Researchers report lesional scalp, most notably alopecia totalis/universalis, outstripped normal scalp in clonality.

Per the germline V gene, CDR1 is SEHNR and CDR2 is FQNEAQ (reference sequence). This CDR3 has 14 residues. V dropped 2 bases and J dropped 1 base, with 8 bases sitting between them. Peripheral blood samples and lesional scalp punch biopsies were obtained from alopecia areata patients. In the case of this clone: The antigen remains undetermined.

The chain links TRBV7-9 to TRBJ2-5; perhaps TRBD2 as D (5 bases). Sequencing used CD4+ T cells sorted from blood. The source of this sequence is a human donor with alopecia areata. The CDR3 DNA follows: TGTGCCAGCAGCTTATGGGGAGCCCAAGAGACCCAGTACTTC. Translation: CASSLWGAQETQYF. Drawing the rest from reference TRBV7-9 and TRBJ2-5, the complete variable domain is DTGVSQNPRHKITKRGQNVTFRCDPISEHNRLYWYRQTLGQGPEFLTYFQNEAQLEKSRLLSDRFSAERPKGSFSTLEIQRTEQGDSAMYLCASSLWGAQETQYFGPGTRLLVL.